This TCR beta chain was captured by sequencing in a study of control samples from healthy donors and cancer patients. V shed 5 bases, J shed 5 bases, and the junction held 4 bases outside the gene matches. Germline V gene lookup returns CDR1 LGHDT and CDR2 YNNKEL (reference sequence). This CDR3 is 15 amino acids long. Only in-frame clones appear in the TCRdb table, and some are missing; sequencing was by immunoSEQ multiplex PCR. The sample includes about 59,000 clones, 80% to 95% of them seen just once. Sequences were obtained from PBMCs. The gene calls are TRBV3-1 (or the pseudogene TRBV3-2) and TRBJ2-5, with TRBD2 matching 14 bases. This TCR was recovered from a man aged 40-55 years with colorectal cancer. CDR3 nucleotide sequence: TGTGCCAGCAGCTTACGGACTAGCGGGGGGGAGACCCAGTACTTC. Translating gives CASSLRTSGGETQYF.